A selection of T cell receptor beta chains follows, all from one sample in a study of blood T cells in healthy people across ages. In TCRdb, the 5' RACE reads were re-called with MiXCR into one record per CDR3 protein. The sample gives about 970,000 distinct CDR3 sequences, roughly 51% of which show up once; over 20% is in the top ten. The sample comprised blood. Every receptor here comes from a woman aged 55-75 years in good health. The CDR3 runs from the conserved cysteine through the conserved F or W. The D gene is left open where the match is weak. Part of the rows lack a size; the others show once, few, many or a class for expanded clones.

NA,TRBJ2-7,TRBD2,TRBV5-1,TGCGCCAGCAGCCCTATAATCCGAGGACTAGCGGGACAGGGGTCCTACGAGCAGTACTTC,CASSPIIRGLAGQGSYEQYF
NA,TRBJ1-5,NA,TRBV7-2,TGTGCCAGCAGTCCCGGGGACCGGGGGCATCAGCCCCAGCATTTT,CASSPGDRGHQPQHF
many,TRBJ2-3,NA,TRBV4-2,TGTGCCAGCAGCCAAGGGAGGAGCACAGATACGCAGTATTTT,CASSQGRSTDTQYF
NA,TRBJ2-5,NA,TRBV30,TGTGCCTGGAGTCCAGGGAGCCAAGAGACCCAGTACTTC,CAWSPGSQETQYF
few,TRBJ2-7,TRBD2,TRBV20-1,TGCAGTGTTAGGGTTTGGACTAGCGTTACCTACGAGCAGTACTTC,CSVRVWTSVTYEQYF
few,TRBJ2-7,TRBD2,TRBV13,TGTGCCAGCAGCCCGGGACTAGGACTCGAGCAGTACTTC,CASSPGLGLEQYF
NA,TRBJ2-5,NA,TRBV7-2,TGTGCCAGCAGCTCTAGGGGGTCGATCCGTCAAGAGACCCAGTACTTC,CASSSRGSIRQETQYF
once,TRBJ2-1,TRBD2,TRBV20-1,TGCATTGCTCAGACCCACGGGAGGGCCTACAATGAGCAGTTCTTC,CIAQTHGRAYNEQFF
few,TRBJ2-7,NA,TRBV4-3,TGCGCCAGCAGCCAAGTTCGTTTCGACTCCTACGAGCAGTACTTC,CASSQVRFDSYEQYF
NA,TRBJ2-7,TRBD2,TRBV10-3,TGTGCCATCAGTGATAGCGGGAGGGCCTCAAACGAGCAGTACTTC,CAISDSGRASNEQYF
many,TRBJ2-5,TRBD1,TRBV29-1,TGCAGCGTTGAGGGGGACAGGCAAGAGACCCAGTACTTC,CSVEGDRQETQYF